This T cell receptor (beta chain) originates from a study of shared clonotypes between healthy human individuals. Per germline, CDR1 SNHLY and CDR2 FYNNEI. Trimming cost V 11 bases and J 1 base; bases outside gene matches: 10. The CDR3 loop spans 14 amino acids. Regarding this clone: The antigen remains unidentified.

The material for each subset, its genomic DNA, was split evenly across several immunoSEQ plates. The assay was immunoSEQ multiplex PCR, and TCRdb's table has in-frame clones only and misses some. Of about 1 million clones listed, about three quarters are singletons. The study, taken as a whole, reports: Sorted-subset sequencing, rarefaction showed, was incomplete despite large depth. The authors sampled blood alone, and tissue repertoires likely differ.

The V and J genes are TRBV2 and TRBJ2-7, with TRBD1 identical over 8 bases. The specimen sequenced was memory CD4+ T cells sorted from blood. Subset denoted: CD45RA-negative fraction. The sequence was obtained from a man younger than 35 in good health. The CDR3 nucleotides are TGTGCCGGACAGGGATCGACAGTTTCCTACGAGCAGTACTTC. Translating gives CAGQGSTVSYEQYF.